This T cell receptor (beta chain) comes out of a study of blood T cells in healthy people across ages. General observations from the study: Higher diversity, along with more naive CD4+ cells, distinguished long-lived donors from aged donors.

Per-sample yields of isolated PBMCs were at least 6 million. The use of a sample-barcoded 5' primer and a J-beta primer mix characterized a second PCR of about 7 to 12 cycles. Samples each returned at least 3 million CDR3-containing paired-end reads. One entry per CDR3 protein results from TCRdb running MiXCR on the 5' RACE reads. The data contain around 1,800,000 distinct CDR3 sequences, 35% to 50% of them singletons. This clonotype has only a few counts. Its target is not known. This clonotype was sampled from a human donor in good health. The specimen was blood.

The CDR3 region has the DNA TGTGCCAGCAGCCAAGATGACGGGACCTATCGCGAGCAGTACTTC. This translates into CASSQDDGTYREQYF. The chain couples TRBV3-1 to TRBJ2-7, with D possibly being TRBD1 or TRBD2 (5 bases each). Trimming left V 0 bases short and J 6 bases short, with 15 bases between. This CDR3 has 15 residues. Per the germline V gene, CDR1 is LGHDT and CDR2 is YNNKEL (reference sequence).